Listed below are T cell receptor beta chains from one sample, sequenced in a study of a mutant IDH1 vaccine in newly diagnosed glioma. Measured with immunoSEQ multiplex PCR; TCRdb has only the in-frame clones, and not every one. Here the sample spans tens of thousands of clones, about 80% being singletons. No antigens are known for them. The input for sequencing was PBMCs, taken from a glioma patient whose treatment included an IDH1 peptide vaccine. The receptors originated from a middle-aged man with glioma. CDR3s include the opening cysteine and the closing phenylalanine or tryptophan. The D gene is left open where the match is weak. Some rows mark clone size as missing; the rest say once, few, many or name a class of expanded clone.

V gene,D gene,clone size,J gene,CDR3 DNA,CDR3 protein
TRBV18,-,-,TRBJ1-1,TGTGCCAGCTCACCAGGGGAGATTGAAGCTTTCTTT,CASSPGEIEAFF
TRBV4-1,-,-,TRBJ2-6,TGCGCCAGCAGCCAAATGAACGGGGGCTCTGGGGCCAACGTCCTGACTTTC,CASSQMNGGSGANVLTF
TRBV5-1,-,-,TRBJ2-3,TGCGCCAGCAGCTTGGACGGGAAAGATACGCAGTATTTT,CASSLDGKDTQYF
TRBV15,-,-,TRBJ1-5,TGTGCCACCAGCAGTCTTTGGCAGCGACAGCCCCAGCATTTT,CATSSLWQRQPQHF
TRBV7-9,-,once,TRBJ2-5,TGTGCCAGCAGCCAAGCGTCCGGGAAAGAGACCCAGTACTTC,CASSQASGKETQYF
TRBV2,TRBD1,-,TRBJ1-2,TGTGCCAGTGGGGGGGCACAGGGGCTGGGTGGCTACACCTTC,CASGGAQGLGGYTF
TRBV18,TRBD2,-,TRBJ2-7,TGTGCCAGCTCACCTTCCCTAGCGGGGCTCTACGAGCAGTACTTC,CASSPSLAGLYEQYF
TRBV11-2,TRBD2,-,TRBJ2-5,TGTGCCAGCAGCCCGGGGCTAGCGGGGGGGCAAGAGACCCAGTACTTC,CASSPGLAGGQETQYF
TRBV5-1,-,-,TRBJ2-1,TGCGCCAGCAGCCCCCTAAGGGGGGCGAAAGGTAATGAGCAGTTCTTC,CASSPLRGAKGNEQFF
TRBV5-1,-,-,TRBJ2-3,TGCGCCAGCAGCCCCGCGACAGACCCAGCCACAGATACGCAGTATTTT,CASSPATDPATDTQYF
TRBV4-1,-,-,TRBJ1-1,TGCGCCAGCAGCAGCCCTGAGGGGGTCTGGACTGAAGCTTTCTTT,CASSSPEGVWTEAFF
TRBV19,TRBD2,once,TRBJ2-1,TGTGCCAGTAGTGTCACTAGCGGGGGGGCCGGGGAGCAGTTCTTC,CASSVTSGGAGEQFF
TRBV11-2,-,-,TRBJ2-5,TGTGCCAGCAGCTTTGGAGAAGAGACCCAGTACTTC,CASSFGEETQYF
TRBV7-9,-,few,TRBJ1-1,TGTGCCAGCAGCTCGATGACTGGGAACACTGAAGCTTTCTTT,CASSSMTGNTEAFF
TRBV11-2,TRBD1,-,TRBJ2-7,TGTGCCAGCAGCTCGACAGGGAACGAGCAGTGCTTC,CASSSTGNEQCF
TRBV7-8,TRBD1,-,TRBJ2-7,TGTGCCAGCAGCTTTGAGGGACAGGTCCCCTACGAGCAGTACTTC,CASSFEGQVPYEQYF
TRBV5-1,TRBD2,-,TRBJ2-3,TGCGCCAGCAGCTCGCCTACTAGCGGGGGGCGCACAGATACGCAGTATTTT,CASSSPTSGGRTDTQYF